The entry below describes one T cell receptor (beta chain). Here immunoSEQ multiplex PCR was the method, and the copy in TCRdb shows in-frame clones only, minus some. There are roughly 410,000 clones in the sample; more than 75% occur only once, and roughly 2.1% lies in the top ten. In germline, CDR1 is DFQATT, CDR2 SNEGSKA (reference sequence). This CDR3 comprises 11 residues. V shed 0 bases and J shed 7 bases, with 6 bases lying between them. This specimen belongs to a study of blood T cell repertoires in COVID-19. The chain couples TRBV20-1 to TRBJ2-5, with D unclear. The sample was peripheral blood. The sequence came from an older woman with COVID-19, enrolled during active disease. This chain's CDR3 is CSARELGTQYF. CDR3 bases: TGCAGTGCTAGAGAACTCGGGACCCAGTACTTC.